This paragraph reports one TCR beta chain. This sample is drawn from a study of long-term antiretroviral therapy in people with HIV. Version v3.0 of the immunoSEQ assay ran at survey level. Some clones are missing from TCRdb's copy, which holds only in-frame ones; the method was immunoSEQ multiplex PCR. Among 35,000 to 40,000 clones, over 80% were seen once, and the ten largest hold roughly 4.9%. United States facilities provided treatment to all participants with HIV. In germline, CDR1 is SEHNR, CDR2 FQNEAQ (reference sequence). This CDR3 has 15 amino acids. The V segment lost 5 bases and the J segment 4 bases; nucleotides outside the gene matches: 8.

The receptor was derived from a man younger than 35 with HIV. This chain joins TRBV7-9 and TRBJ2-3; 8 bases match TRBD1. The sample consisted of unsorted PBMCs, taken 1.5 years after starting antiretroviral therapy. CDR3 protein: CASSTRTGFADTQYF. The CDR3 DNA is TGTGCCAGCAGCACTAGGACAGGGTTTGCAGATACGCAGTATTTT.